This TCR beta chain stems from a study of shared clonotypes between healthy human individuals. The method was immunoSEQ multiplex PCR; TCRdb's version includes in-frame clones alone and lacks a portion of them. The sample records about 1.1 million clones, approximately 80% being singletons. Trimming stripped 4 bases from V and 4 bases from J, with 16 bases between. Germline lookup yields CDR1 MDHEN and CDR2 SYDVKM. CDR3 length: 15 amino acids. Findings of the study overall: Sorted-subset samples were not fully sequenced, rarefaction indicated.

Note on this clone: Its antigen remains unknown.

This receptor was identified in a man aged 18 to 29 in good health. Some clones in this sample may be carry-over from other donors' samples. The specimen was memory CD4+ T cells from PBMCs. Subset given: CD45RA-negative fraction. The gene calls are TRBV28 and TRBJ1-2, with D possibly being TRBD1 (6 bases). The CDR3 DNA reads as TGTGCCAGCAGTTGGACAGACCGAACCCTCTATGGCTACACCTTC. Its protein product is CASSWTDRTLYGYTF.